This T cell receptor beta chain appears in the sequencing data of a study of human T cells and chemical hapten exposure. Study context: On 2 cm by 2 cm of upper inner arm skin, sensitization was performed with 2% DPC.

V lost 2 bases and J 10 bases, leaving 12 bases between the germline ends. The CDR3 loop spans 13 amino acids. Germline CDR1 reads MNHEY; CDR2 reads SVGAGI. As for time point: patch test 2, 6 weeks after DPC sensitization. Described treatment: therapeutic diphenylcyclopropenone sensitization with weekly scalp DPC. Unfractionated whole blood was the source from which total RNA was extracted. Each patch-test visit's blood sample preceded patch application. Broader study findings: Large CDR3 similarity clusters arose significantly more often from expanded TCRs than from controls.

As regards this clonotype: What it binds is unknown.

Methods used by the authors: TCRs per sample had a median of roughly 96,000 and ranged from about 23,224 to 700,000. Each CDR3 protein is one row after TCRdb ran MiXCR on the RACE reads. Here the V and J calls rest on TCRdb's processing, not on the authors' analysis. The sample lists 35,000 to 50,000 distinct CDR3 sequences, around a tenth occurring once. This specimen consisted of whole blood, obtained in connection with sensitization to the hapten diphenylcyclopropenone (DPC). The sequence was obtained from a woman aged 25 to 39 with alopecia areata. Some clones in this sample may be carry-over from other donors' samples. V is TRBV6-5 and J is TRBJ2-1, with no clear D. CDR3 bases: TGTGCCAGCAGTTACACATACATGCGGGAGCAGTTCTTC. It yields the protein CASSYTYMREQFF.